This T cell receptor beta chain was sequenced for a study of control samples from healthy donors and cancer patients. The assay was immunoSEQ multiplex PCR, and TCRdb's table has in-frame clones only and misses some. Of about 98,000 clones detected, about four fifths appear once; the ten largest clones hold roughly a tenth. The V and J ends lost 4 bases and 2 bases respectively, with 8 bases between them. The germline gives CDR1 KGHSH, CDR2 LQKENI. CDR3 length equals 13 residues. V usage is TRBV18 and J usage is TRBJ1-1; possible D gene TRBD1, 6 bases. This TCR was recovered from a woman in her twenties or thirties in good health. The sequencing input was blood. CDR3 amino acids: CASSRQANTEAFF. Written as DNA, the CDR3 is TGTGCCAGCTCACGACAGGCTAACACTGAAGCTTTCTTT.